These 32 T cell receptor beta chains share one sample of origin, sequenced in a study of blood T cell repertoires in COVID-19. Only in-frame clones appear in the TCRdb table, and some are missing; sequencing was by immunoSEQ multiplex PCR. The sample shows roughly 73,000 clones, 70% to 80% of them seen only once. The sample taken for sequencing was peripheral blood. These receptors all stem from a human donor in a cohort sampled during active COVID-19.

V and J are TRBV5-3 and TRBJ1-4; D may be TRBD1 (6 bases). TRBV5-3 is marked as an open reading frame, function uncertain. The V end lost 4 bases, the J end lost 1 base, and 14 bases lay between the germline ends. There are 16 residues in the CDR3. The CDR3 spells CARSPEQGKTNEKLFF. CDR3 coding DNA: TGTGCCAGAAGCCCTGAACAGGGAAAAACTAATGAAAAACTGTTTTTT.

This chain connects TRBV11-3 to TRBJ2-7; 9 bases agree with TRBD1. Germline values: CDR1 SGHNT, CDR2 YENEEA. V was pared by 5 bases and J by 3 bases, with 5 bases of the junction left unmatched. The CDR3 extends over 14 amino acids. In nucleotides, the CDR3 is TGTGCCAGCAGCCCCGGACAGGGGATCTACGAGCAGTACTTC. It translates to CASSPGQGIYEQYF.

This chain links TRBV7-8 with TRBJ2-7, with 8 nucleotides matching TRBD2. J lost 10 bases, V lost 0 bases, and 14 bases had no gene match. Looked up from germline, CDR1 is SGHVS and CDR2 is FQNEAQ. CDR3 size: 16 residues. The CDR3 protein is CASSLALSGSTRSQYF. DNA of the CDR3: TGTGCCAGCAGCTTAGCGCTGAGCGGGAGCACCAGGAGCCAGTACTTC.

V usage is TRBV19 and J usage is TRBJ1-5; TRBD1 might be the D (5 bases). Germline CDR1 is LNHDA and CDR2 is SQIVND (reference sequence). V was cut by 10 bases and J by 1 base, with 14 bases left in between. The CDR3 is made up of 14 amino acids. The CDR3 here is CATNRILSNQPQHF. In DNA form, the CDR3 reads TGTGCCACCAACAGGATTCTAAGCAATCAGCCCCAGCATTTT.

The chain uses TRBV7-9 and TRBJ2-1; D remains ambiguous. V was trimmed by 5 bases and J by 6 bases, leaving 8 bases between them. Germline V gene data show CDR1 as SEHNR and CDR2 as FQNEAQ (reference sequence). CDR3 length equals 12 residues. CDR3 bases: TGTGCCAGCAGCCCTAGTGGCAATGAGCAGTTCTTC. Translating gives CASSPSGNEQFF. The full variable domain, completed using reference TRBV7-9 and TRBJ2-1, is DTGVSQNPRHKITKRGQNVTFRCDPISEHNRLYWYRQTLGQGPEFLTYFQNEAQLEKSRLLSDRFSAERPKGSFSTLEIQRTEQGDSAMYLCASSPSGNEQFFGPGTRLTVL.

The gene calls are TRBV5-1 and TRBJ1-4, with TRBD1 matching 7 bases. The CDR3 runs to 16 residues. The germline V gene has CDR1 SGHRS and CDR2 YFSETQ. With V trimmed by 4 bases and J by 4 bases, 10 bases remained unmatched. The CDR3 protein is CASSMTGQSRNEKLFF. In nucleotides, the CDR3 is TGCGCCAGCAGCATGACGGGACAGAGCCGTAATGAAAAACTGTTTTTT.

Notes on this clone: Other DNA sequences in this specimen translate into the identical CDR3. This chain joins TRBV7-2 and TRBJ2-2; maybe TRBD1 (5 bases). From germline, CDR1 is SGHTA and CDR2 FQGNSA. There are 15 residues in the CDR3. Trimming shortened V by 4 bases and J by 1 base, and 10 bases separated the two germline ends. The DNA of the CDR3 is TGTGCCAGCAGCTCAGTTGACAGGAACACCGGGGAGCTGTTTTTT. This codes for CASSSVDRNTGELFF. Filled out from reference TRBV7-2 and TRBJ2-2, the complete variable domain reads GAGVSQSPSNKVTEKGKDVELRCDPISGHTALYWYRQSLGQGLEFLIYFQGNSAPDKSGLPSDRFSAERTGGSVSTLTIQRTQQEDSAVYLCASSSVDRNTGELFFGEGSRLTVL.

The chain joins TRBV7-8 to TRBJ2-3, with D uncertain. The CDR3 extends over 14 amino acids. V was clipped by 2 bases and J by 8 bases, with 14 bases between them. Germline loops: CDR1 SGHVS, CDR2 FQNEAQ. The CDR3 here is CASSLSQSVGTQYF. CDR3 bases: TGTGCCAGCAGCTTAAGCCAGAGCGTCGGTACGCAGTATTTT.

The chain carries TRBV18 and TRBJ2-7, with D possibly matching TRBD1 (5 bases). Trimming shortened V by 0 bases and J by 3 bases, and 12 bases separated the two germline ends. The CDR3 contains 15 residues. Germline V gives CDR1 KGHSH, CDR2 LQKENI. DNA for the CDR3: TGTGCCAGCTCACCACCGGTCCAGGGCGACTACGAGCAGTACTTC. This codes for CASSPPVQGDYEQYF.

For the CDR3, the DNA is TGCGCCAGCAGCTTGCCTAGCGGGAGCACAGATACGCAGTATTTT. Protein product: CASSLPSGSTDTQYF. V is TRBV5-1 and J is TRBJ2-3; 8 positions agree with TRBD2. Germline trimming cut 1 base from V and 0 bases from J; bases unmatched to any gene: 1. The CDR3 length is 15 residues. Germline lookup yields CDR1 SGHRS and CDR2 YFSETQ.

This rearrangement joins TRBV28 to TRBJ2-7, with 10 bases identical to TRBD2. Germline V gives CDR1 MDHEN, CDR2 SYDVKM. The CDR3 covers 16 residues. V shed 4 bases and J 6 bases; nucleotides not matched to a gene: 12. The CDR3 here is CASSSPGSGRAGEQYF. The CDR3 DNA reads TGTGCCAGCAGTTCCCCGGGGAGCGGGAGGGCTGGCGAGCAGTACTTC.

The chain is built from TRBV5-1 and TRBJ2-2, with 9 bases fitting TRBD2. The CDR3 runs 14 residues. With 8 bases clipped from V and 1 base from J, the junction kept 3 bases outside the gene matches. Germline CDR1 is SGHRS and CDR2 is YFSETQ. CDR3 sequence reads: CASRLAENTGELFF. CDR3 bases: TGCGCCAGTCGACTAGCGGAGAACACCGGGGAGCTGTTTTTT.

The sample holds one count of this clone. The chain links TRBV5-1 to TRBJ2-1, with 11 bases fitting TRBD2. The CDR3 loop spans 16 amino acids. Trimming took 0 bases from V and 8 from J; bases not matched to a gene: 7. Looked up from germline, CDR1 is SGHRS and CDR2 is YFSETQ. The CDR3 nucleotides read TGCGCCAGCAGCTTGGAGGGACTAGCGGCCGTAGATGAGCAGTTCTTC. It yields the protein CASSLEGLAAVDEQFF.

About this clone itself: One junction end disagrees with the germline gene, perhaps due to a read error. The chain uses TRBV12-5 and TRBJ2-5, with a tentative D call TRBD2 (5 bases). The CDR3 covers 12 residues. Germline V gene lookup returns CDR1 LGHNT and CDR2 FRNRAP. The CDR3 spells CASGFTDGLGNF. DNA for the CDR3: TGTGCTAGTGGTTTTACGGACGGACTCGGGAACTTC.

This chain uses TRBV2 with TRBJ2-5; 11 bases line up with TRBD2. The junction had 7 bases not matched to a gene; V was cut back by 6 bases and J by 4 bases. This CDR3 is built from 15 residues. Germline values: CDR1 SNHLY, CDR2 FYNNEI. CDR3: CASSAIGLAGETQYF. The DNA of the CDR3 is TGTGCCAGCAGCGCAATCGGACTAGCGGGAGAGACCCAGTACTTC.

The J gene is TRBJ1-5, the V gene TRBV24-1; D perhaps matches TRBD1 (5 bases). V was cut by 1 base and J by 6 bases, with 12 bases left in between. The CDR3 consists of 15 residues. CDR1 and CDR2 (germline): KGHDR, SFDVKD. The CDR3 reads CATSDFDSDLQPQHF. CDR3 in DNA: TGTGCCACCAGTGATTTCGACAGTGATCTTCAGCCCCAGCATTTT.

The CDR3 DNA follows: TGTGCCAGCAGCCCCCGGACAGGGGAAGAGACCCAGTACTTC. Protein sequence: CASSPRTGEETQYF. The V and J genes are TRBV5-4 and TRBJ2-5; the match to TRBD1 covers 9 bases. The ends lost 4 bases at V and 3 bases at J; junction bases unmatched: 4. Germline CDR1 SGHNT, CDR2 YYREEE (reference sequence). This CDR3 spans 14 amino acids.

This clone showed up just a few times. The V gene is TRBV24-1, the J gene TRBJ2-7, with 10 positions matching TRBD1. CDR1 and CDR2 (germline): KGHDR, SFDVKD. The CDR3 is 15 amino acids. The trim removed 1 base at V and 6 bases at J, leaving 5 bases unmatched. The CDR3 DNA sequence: TGTGCCACCAGTGATTTACCGGGACAGGGGATCGAGCAGTACTTC. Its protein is CATSDLPGQGIEQYF.

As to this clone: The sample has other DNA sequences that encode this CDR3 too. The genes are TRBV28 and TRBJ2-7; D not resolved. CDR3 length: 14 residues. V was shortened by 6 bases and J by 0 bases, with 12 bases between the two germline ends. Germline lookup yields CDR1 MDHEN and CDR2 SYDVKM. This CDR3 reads CASSLSLPSYEQYF. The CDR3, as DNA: TGTGCCAGCAGCTTGTCCCTCCCCTCCTACGAGCAGTACTTC.

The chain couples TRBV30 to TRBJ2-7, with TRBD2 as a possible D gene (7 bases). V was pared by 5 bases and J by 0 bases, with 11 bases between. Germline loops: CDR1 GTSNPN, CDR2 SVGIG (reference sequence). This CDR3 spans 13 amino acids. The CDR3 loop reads CAWVGGASYEQYF. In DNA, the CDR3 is TGTGCCTGGGTAGGGGGGGCCTCCTACGAGCAGTACTTC.

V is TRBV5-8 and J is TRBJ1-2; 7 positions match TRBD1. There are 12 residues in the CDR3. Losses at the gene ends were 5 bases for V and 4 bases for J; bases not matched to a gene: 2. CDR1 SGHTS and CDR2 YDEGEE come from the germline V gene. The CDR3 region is CASSRTGYGYTF. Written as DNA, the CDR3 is TGTGCCAGCAGTCGGACAGGCTATGGCTACACCTTC.

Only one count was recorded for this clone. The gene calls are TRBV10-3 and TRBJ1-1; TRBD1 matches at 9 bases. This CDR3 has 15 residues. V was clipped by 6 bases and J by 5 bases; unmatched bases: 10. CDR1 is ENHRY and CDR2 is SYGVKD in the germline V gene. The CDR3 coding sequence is TGTGCCATCAGGGATCCGGGACAGGGAAAGACTGAAGCTTTCTTT. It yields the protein CAIRDPGQGKTEAFF.

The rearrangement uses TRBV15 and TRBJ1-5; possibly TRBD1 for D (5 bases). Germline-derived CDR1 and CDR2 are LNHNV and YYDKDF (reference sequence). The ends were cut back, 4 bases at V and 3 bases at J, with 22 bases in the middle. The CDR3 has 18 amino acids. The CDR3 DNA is TGTGCCACCAGCACTGGCAGGGAGGCCCTTGGAGTCAATCAGCCCCAGCATTTT. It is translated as CATSTGREALGVNQPQHF.

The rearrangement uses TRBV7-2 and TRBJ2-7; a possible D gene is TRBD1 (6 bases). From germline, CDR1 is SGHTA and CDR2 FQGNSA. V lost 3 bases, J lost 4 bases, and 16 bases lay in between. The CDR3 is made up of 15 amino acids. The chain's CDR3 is CASSFSVQGSYEQYF. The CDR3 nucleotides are TGTGCCAGCAGCTTCTCTGTGCAGGGGAGTTACGAGCAGTACTTC.

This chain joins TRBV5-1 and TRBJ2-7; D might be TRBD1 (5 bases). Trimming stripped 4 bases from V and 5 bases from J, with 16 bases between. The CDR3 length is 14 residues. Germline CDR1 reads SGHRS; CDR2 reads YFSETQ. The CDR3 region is CASSAAPETDEQYF. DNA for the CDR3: TGCGCCAGCAGCGCGGCCCCCGAGACAGACGAGCAGTACTTC.

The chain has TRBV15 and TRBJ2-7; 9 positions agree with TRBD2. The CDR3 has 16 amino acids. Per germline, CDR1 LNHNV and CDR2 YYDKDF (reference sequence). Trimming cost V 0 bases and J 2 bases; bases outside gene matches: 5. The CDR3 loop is CATSRDLVAGAYEQYF. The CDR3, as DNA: TGTGCCACCAGCAGAGATCTCGTAGCGGGAGCCTACGAGCAGTACTTC.

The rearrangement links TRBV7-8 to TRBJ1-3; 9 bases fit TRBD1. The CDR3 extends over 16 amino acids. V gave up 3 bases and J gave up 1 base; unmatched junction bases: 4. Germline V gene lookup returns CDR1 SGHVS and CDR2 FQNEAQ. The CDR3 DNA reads TGTGCCAGCAGCTTGGGACAGGGATCTTCTGGAAACACCATATATTTT. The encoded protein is CASSLGQGSSGNTIYF.

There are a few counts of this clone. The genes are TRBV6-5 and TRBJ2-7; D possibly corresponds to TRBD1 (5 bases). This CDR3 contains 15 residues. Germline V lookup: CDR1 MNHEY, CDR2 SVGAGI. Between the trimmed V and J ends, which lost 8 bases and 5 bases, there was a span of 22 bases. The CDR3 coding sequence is TGTGCCAGCCGCCACGAAACAACTAAAGGGGACGAGCAGTACTTC. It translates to CASRHETTKGDEQYF.

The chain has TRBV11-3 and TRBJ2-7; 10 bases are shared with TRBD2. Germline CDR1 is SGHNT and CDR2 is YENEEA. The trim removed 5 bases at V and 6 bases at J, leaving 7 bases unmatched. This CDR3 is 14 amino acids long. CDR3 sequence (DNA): TGTGCCAGCAGCGCCAGCGGGAGGGCCTCCGAGCAGTACTTC. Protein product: CASSASGRASEQYF.

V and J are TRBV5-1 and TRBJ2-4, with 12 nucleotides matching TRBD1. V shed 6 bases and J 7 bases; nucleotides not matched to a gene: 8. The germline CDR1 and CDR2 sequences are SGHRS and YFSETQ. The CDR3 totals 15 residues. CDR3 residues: CASKPGQGAGNIQYF. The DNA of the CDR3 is TGCGCCAGCAAACCGGGACAGGGGGCAGGCAACATTCAGTACTTC.

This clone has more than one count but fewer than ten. CDR3 amino acids: CSVRPQTAMNTEAFF. CDR3 in DNA: TGCAGCGTTAGACCACAGACGGCCATGAACACTGAAGCTTTCTTT. This chain uses TRBV29-1 with TRBJ1-1; D not certain. CDR3 length: 15 amino acids. Trimming stripped 5 bases from V and 0 bases from J, with 16 bases between. CDR1 SQVTM and CDR2 ANQGSEA come from the germline V gene. Full variable domain (outside the CDR3, taken from reference TRBV29-1 and TRBJ1-1): SAVISQKPSRDICQRGTSLTIQCQVDSQVTMMFWYRQQPGQSLTLIATANQGSEATYESGFVIDKFPISRPNLTFSTLTVSNMSPEDSSIYLCSVRPQTAMNTEAFFGQGTRLTVV.

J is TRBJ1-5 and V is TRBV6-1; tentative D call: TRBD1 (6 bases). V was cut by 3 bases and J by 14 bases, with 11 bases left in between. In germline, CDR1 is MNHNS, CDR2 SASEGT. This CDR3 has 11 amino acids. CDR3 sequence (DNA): TGTGCCAGCAGTGAGAGCAGGGGTAAGCATTTT. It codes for CASSESRGKHF.